The rows below give T cell receptor beta chains drawn from one sample of a study of cytomegalovirus exposure and HLA in healthy donors. Clones were sequenced by immunoSEQ multiplex PCR, and TCRdb holds only the in-frame ones, with some missing. There are more than 90,000 clones in the sample; more than 80% occur only once, and under 5% lies in the top ten. Sample: PBMCs. Source of these receptors: a man aged 30-40 years in good health and CMV-seronegative. Both conserved end residues are part of each CDR3. Fields, in order: V gene, D gene, clone size, J gene, CDR3 DNA, CDR3 protein. The D gene is left open where the match is weak. The size field is filled for only some rows; it gives once, few, many or a size class.

TRBV4-3	TRBD1	-	TRBJ1-1	TGCGCCAGCAGCCATACCGGGACAGACGACACTGAAGCTTTCTTT	CASSHTGTDDTEAFF
TRBV5-6	-	-	TRBJ2-3	TGTGCCAGCGGACGACTAGGGACAGATACGCAGTATTTT	CASGRLGTDTQYF
TRBV29-1	TRBD1	-	TRBJ2-7	TGCAGCGTTGAAGAGGTTACAGGGGTGATTACCTACGAGCAGTACTTC	CSVEEVTGVITYEQYF
TRBV4-2	-	once	TRBJ2-5	TGTGCCAGCAGCCAAGGGGACAACCAAGAGACCCAGTACTTC	CASSQGDNQETQYF
TRBV7-9	TRBD1	once	TRBJ2-1	TGTGCCAGCAGACTGGGACAGAGGACCTACAATGAGCAGTTCTTC	CASRLGQRTYNEQFF
TRBV7-6	-	-	TRBJ1-1	TGTGCCAGCAGCTTTGAGGAGAACACTGAAGCTTTCTTT	CASSFEENTEAFF
TRBV4-2	-	-	TRBJ2-3	TGTGCCAGCAGTACCTCTACGAGCACAGATACGCAGTATTTT	CASSTSTSTDTQYF
TRBV5-1	TRBD1	-	TRBJ2-1	TGCGCCAGCAGCTGGGACAGGAATTTGGTCGATGTGTCCTACAATGAGCAGTTCTTC	CASSWDRNLVDVSYNEQFF
TRBV6-5	-	-	TRBJ2-7	TGTGCCAGCAGCGCACACTACGAGCAGTACTTC	CASSAHYEQYF
TRBV2	-	few	TRBJ2-3	TGTGCCAGCATCGACTGGGATACGCAGTATTTT	CASIDWDTQYF
TRBV27	-	-	TRBJ1-5	TGTGCCAGCAGTCGGACAGTTAATCAGCCCCAGCATTTT	CASSRTVNQPQHF
TRBV19	TRBD1	-	TRBJ2-7	TGTGCCAGTAGTATAGACAGGGACAGGGGCTACGAGCAGTACTTC	CASSIDRDRGYEQYF
TRBV27	TRBD1	-	TRBJ2-3	TGTGCCAGCAGTCCCGGACAGGGGACGACAGATACGCAGTATTTT	CASSPGQGTTDTQYF
TRBV5-1	-	-	TRBJ1-1	TGCGCCAGCAGTGGTTCAACGGGGGGACACACTGAAGCTTTCTTT	CASSGSTGGHTEAFF
TRBV5-4	-	-	TRBJ1-1	TGTGCCAGCAGCTTGGGCAGGGGATCAATGAACACTGAAGCTTTCTTT	CASSLGRGSMNTEAFF
TRBV28	TRBD1	-	TRBJ2-5	TGTGCCAGCAGTCTACGGACAGGGGGCCAAGAGACCCAGTACTTC	CASSLRTGGQETQYF
TRBV9	-	-	TRBJ2-5	TGTGCCAGCAGCGGAACCCGGACAGAAGAGACCCAGTACTTC	CASSGTRTEETQYF
TRBV5-1	-	-	TRBJ2-5	TGCGCCAGCAGCTTTGACAGACCGTACCAAGAGACCCAGTACTTC	CASSFDRPYQETQYF